The entry that follows covers one T cell receptor beta chain sequence. Its antigen remains unidentified. This is likely an artifact of a read error, given a far larger clone one base away. Authors' processing steps: With immunoSEQ giving junction-only sequences and no quality scores, filtering differed. Only in-frame clones appear in the TCRdb table, and some are missing; sequencing was by immunoSEQ multiplex PCR. V, J and clone size are taken as reported in that table, and D and trimming were inferred from the DNA itself. Of about 520,000 clones listed, roughly 80% are singletons. Germline V gene lookup returns CDR1 SQVTM and CDR2 ANQGSEA. The CDR3 is 12 amino acids. The data were taken from a study of shared clonotypes between healthy human individuals. Study-level findings and limits: It was only blood that was sampled, and tissue repertoires likely differ.

The origin of this receptor is a middle-aged woman in good health. Some clones in this sample may be carry-over from other donors' samples. The sequenced sample was PBMCs. The chain carries TRBV29-1 and TRBJ1-2, with D uncertain. The CDR3 here is CSVEDHNYDYTF. The DNA for the CDR3 is TGCAGCGTTGAAGACCATAACTATGACTACACCTTC. Based on the CDR3 plus reference TRBV29-1 and TRBJ1-2, the full variable domain is SAVISQKPSRDICQRGTSLTIQCQVDSQVTMMFWYRQQPGQSLTLIATANQGSEATYESGFVIDKFPISRPNLTFSTLTVSNMSPEDSSIYLCSVEDHNYDYTFGSGTRLTVV.